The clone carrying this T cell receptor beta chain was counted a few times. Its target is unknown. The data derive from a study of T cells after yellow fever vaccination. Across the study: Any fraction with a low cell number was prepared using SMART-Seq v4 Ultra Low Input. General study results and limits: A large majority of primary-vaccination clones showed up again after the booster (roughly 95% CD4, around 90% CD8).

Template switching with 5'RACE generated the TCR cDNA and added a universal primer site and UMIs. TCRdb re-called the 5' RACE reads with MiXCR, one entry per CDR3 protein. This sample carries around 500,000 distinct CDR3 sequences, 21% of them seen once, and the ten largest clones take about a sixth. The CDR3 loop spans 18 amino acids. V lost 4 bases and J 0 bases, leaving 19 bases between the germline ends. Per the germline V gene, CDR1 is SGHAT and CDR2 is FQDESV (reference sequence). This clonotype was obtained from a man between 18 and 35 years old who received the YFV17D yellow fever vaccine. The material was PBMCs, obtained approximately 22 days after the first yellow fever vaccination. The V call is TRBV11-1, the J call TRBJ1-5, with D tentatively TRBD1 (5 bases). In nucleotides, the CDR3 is TGTGCCAGCAGCTCCCCCGTCTCGGGGGTTCATAGCAATCAGCCCCAGCATTTT. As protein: CASSSPVSGVHSNQPQHF.